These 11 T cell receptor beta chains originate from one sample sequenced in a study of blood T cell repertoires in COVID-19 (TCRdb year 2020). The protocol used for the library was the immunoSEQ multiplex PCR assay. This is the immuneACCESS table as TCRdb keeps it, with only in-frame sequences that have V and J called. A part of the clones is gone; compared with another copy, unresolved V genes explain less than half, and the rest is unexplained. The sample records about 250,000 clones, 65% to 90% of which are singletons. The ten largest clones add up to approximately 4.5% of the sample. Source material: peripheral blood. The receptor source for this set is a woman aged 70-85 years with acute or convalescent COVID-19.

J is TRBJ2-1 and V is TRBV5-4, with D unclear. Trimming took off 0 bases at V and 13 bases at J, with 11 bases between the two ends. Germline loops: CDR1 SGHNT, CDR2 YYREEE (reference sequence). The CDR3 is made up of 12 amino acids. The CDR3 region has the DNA TGTGCCAGCAGCTTGGAGCAGGTTAACCAGTTCTTC. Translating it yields CASSLEQVNQFF.

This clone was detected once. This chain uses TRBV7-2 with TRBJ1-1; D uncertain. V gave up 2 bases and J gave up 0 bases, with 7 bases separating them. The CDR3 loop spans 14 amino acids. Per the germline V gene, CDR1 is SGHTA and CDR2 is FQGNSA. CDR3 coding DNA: TGTGCCAGCAGCTTAAACGGGATGAACACTGAAGCTTTCTTT. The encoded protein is CASSLNGMNTEAFF.

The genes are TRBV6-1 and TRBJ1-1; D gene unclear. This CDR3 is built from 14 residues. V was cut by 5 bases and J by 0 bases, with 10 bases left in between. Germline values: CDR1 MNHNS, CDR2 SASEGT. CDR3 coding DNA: TGTGCCAGCAGTCCCCTTATTGTGAACACTGAAGCTTTCTTT. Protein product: CASSPLIVNTEAFF.

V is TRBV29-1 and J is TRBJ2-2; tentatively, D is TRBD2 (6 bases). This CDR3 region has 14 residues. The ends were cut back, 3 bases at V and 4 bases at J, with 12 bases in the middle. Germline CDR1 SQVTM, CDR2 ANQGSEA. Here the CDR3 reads CSVDRGLITGELFF. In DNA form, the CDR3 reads TGCAGCGTTGATAGGGGACTTATCACCGGGGAGCTGTTTTTT.

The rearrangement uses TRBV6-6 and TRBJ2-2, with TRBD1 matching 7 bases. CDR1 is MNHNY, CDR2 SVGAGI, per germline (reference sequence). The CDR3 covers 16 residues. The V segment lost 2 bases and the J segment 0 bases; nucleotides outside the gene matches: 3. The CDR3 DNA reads TGTGCCAGCAGTTACCCGCAGGGGGCGAACACCGGGGAGCTGTTTTTT. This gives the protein CASSYPQGANTGELFF.

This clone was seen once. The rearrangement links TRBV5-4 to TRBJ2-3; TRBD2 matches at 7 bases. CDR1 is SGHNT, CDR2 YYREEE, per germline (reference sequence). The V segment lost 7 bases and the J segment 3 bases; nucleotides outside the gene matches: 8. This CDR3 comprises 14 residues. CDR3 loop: CASGRGAGTDTQYF. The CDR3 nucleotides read TGTGCCAGCGGGAGAGGAGCGGGGACAGATACGCAGTATTTT.

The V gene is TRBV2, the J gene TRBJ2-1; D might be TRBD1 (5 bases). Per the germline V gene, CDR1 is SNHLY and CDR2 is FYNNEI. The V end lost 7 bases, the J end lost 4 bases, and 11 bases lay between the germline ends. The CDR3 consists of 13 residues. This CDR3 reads CASTKGIYNEQFF. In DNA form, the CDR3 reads TGTGCCAGCACGAAGGGGATATACAATGAGCAGTTCTTC.

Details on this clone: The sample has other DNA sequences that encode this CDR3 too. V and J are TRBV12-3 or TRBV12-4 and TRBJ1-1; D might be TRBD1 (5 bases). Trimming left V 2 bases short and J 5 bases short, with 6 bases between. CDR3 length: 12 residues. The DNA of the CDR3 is TGTGCCAGCAGTTTAAGACAGACTGAAGCTTTCTTT. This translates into CASSLRQTEAFF.

The CDR3 sequence is CASSQRRPSSGNTIYF. The CDR3 DNA reads as TGTGCCAGCAGCCAACGCAGGCCAAGCTCTGGAAACACCATATATTTT. The chain joins TRBV14 to TRBJ1-3; D unresolved. V was clipped by 2 bases and J by 0 bases, with 11 bases between them. Looked up from germline, CDR1 is SGHDN and CDR2 is FVKESK. This CDR3 has 16 residues.

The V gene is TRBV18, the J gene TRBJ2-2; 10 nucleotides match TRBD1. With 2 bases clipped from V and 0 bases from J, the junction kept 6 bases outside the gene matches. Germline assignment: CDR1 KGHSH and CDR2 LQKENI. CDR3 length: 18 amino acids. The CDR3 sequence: CASSPTRTGGPNTGELFF. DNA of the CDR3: TGTGCCAGCTCACCAACCAGGACAGGGGGTCCGAACACCGGGGAGCTGTTTTTT.

The CDR3 bases are TGTGCCAGCAGTACGACAGGGTCGAAAACTGAAGCTTTCTTT. Amino acid sequence: CASSTTGSKTEAFF. V usage is TRBV6-2 or TRBV6-3 and J usage is TRBJ1-1; 7 nucleotides line up with TRBD1. Germline assignment: CDR1 MNHEY and CDR2 SVGEGT. This CDR3 comprises 14 residues. The V and J ends lost 5 bases and 5 bases, in that order; junction bases with no gene match: 8.